Listed below are T cell receptor beta chains from one sample, sequenced in a study of lung T cells in sarcoidosis with Löfgren's syndrome. MiXCR was run by TCRdb on the reads, yielding one entry per CDR3 protein. The sample lists 50,000 to 65,000 distinct CDR3 sequences, approximately 22% occurring once. Material: CD4+ T cells from PBMCs. The receptors were gathered from a human donor with sarcoidosis (Löfgren's syndrome or another form), or a control subject (not recorded which). CDR3s include the opening cysteine and the closing phenylalanine or tryptophan. D genes are given only for firm matches. Clone size is given for some rows only: seen once, a few or many times, or a class if the clone is expanded.

>many|TRBJ2-1|TRBD2|TRBV7-2
CASSSRLAGGLDEQFF
TGTGCCAGCAGCTCCCGACTAGCGGGAGGTTTGGATGAGCAGTTCTTC
>many|TRBJ1-6|-|TRBV7-9
CASSPGRNNSPLHF
TGTGCCAGCAGCCCAGGGAGAAATAATTCACCCCTCCACTTT
>many|TRBJ2-7|-|TRBV20-1
CSARRQTQYEQYF
TGCAGTGCTAGAAGACAGACTCAATACGAGCAGTACTTC
>few|TRBJ2-1|TRBD2|TRBV3-1
CASSQDGLAGPYNEQFF
TGTGCCAGCAGCCAAGATGGTCTAGCGGGGCCCTACAATGAGCAGTTCTTC
>many|TRBJ2-5|-|TRBV7-9
CASSSSLGARYQETQYF
TGTGCCAGCAGCTCGTCCTTGGGAGCGAGGTACCAAGAGACCCAGTACTTC
>-|TRBJ2-3|-|TRBV30
CAWGYTDTQYF
TGTGCCTGGGGCTACACAGATACGCAGTATTTT
>-|TRBJ1-1|-|TRBV11-2
CASSFDRAARRAEAFF
TGTGCCAGCAGCTTTGACCGGGCCGCGAGGAGGGCTGAAGCTTTCTTT
>many|TRBJ2-3|-|TRBV6-1
CASSYRTLADTQYF
TGTGCCAGCAGTTATAGGACCCTCGCAGATACGCAGTATTTT
>-|TRBJ2-3|TRBD2|TRBV10-1
CASSEWGGRGDTQYF
TGCGCCAGCAGTGAGTGGGGCGGGAGGGGGGATACGCAGTATTTT
>-|TRBJ2-7|TRBD1|TRBV14
CASSQVLGQGKGGQYF
TGTGCCAGCAGCCAAGTACTGGGACAGGGGAAAGGCGGGCAGTACTTC
>-|TRBJ1-1|-|TRBV10-3
CATCPSEVANTEAFF
TGTGCCACCTGCCCATCTGAGGTGGCGAACACTGAAGCTTTCTTT
>few|TRBJ1-1|TRBD1|TRBV5-6
CASSLAGGQNTRAFF
TGTGCCAGCAGCTTGGCAGGGGGACAGAACACGCGAGCTTTCTTT
>-|TRBJ2-1|-|TRBV5-1
CASRYAQAISYNEQFF
TGCGCCAGCAGGTACGCCCAGGCGATCTCCTACAATGAGCAGTTCTTC
>many|TRBJ2-1|-|TRBV4-1
CASSQGRGAWDTEQFF
TGCGCCAGCAGCCAAGGTCGGGGGGCCTGGGACACTGAGCAGTTCTTC
>few|TRBJ2-2|TRBD1|TRBV19
CASSLGTGNTGELFF
TGTGCCAGTAGTCTCGGGACAGGGAACACCGGGGAGCTGTTTTTT
>many|TRBJ1-1|-|TRBV20-1
CSAKPREAFF
TGCAGTGCTAAACCCAGGGAAGCTTTCTTT
>-|TRBJ1-3|-|TRBV12-3/TRBV12-4
CASTYSSGNTIHF
TGTGCCAGCACTTACAGCTCTGGAAACACCATACATTTT
>-|TRBJ2-5|-|TRBV7-6
CASSSLRHGETQYF
TGTGCCAGCAGCTCCCTGCGACACGGAGAGACCCAGTACTTC
>many|TRBJ2-1|TRBD2|TRBV20-1
CSARSYSGSGYNEQFF
TGCAGTGCTAGGTCCTACAGCGGGAGCGGCTACAATGAGCAGTTCTTC
>-|TRBJ2-7|TRBD2|TRBV7-2
CASSLAPTSYLEQYF
TGTGCCAGCAGCTTAGCCCCGACTAGCTATCTCGAGCAGTACTTC
>once|TRBJ1-4|-|TRBV7-2
CASSLAGTNEKLFF
TGTGCCAGCAGCTTAGCAGGGACCAATGAAAAACTGTTTTTT
>few|TRBJ2-7|-|TRBV14
CASSQDRSEGPYEQYF
TGTGCCAGCAGCCAAGATAGAAGTGAAGGGCCCTACGAGCAGTACTTC
>many|TRBJ1-1|-|TRBV29-1
CSALTGLTEAFF
TGCAGCGCCTTGACAGGCCTCACTGAAGCTTTCTTT
>few|TRBJ2-7|-|TRBV28
CASRGGVRGLGGHYEQYF
TGTGCCAGCAGGGGCGGGGTACGGGGCCTAGGGGGGCACTACGAGCAGTACTTC
>-|TRBJ1-1|TRBD1|TRBV7-9
CASSPSGTGSFFF
TGTGCCAGCAGCCCTTCCGGGACAGGGAGCTTTTTCTTT
>many|TRBJ2-5|TRBD2|TRBV11-2
CASSPASGMTRETQYF
TGTGCCAGCAGCCCCGCTAGCGGGATGACTCGAGAGACCCAGTACTTC
>many|TRBJ1-1|TRBD1|TRBV6-1
CASSSIQGTEAFF
TGTGCCAGCAGTTCAATACAGGGGACTGAAGCTTTCTTT
>many|TRBJ2-3|-|TRBV4-3
CASSQDPRGGIADTQYF
TGCGCCAGCAGCCAAGACCCACGGGGCGGAATCGCAGATACGCAGTATTTT
>many|TRBJ2-2|-|TRBV7-9
CASSLSGGRIGELFF
TGTGCCAGCAGCTTAAGTGGGGGGCGCATCGGGGAGCTGTTTTTT
>-|TRBJ1-2|-|TRBV19
CAASPMGDSNYGYTF
TGTGCCGCCTCCCCTATGGGGGACTCTAACTATGGCTACACCTTC